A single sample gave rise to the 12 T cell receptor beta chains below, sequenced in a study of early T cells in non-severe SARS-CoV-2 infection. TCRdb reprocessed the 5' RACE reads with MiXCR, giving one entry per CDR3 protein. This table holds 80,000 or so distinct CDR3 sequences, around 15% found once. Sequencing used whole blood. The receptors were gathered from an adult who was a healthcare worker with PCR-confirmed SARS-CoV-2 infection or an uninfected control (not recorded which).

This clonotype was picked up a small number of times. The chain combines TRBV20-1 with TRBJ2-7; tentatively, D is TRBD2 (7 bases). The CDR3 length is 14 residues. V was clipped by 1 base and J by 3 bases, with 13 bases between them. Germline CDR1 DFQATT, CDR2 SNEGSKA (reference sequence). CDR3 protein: CSARGGGGNYEQYF. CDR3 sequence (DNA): TGCAGTGCTAGAGGTGGCGGGGGCAACTACGAGCAGTACTTC.

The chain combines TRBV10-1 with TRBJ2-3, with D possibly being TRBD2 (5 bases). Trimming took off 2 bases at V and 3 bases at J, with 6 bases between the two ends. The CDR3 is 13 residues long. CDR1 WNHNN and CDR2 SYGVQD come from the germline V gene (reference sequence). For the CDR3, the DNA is TGCGCCAGCAGTGAGACTAGGACAGATACGCAGTATTTT. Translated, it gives CASSETRTDTQYF.

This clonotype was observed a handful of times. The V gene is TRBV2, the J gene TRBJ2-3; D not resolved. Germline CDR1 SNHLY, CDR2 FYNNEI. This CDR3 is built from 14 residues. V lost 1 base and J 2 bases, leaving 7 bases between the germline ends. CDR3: CASSEEVSTDTQYF. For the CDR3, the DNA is TGTGCCAGCAGTGAAGAGGTATCCACAGATACGCAGTATTTT.

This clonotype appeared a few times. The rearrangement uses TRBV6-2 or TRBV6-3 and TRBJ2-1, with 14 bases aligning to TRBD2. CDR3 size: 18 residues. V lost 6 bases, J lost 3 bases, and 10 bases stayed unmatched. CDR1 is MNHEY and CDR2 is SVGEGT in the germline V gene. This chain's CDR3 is CASRAGLAGVSSYNEQFF. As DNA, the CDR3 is TGTGCCAGCAGAGCGGGACTAGCGGGAGTTTCGAGCTACAATGAGCAGTTCTTC.

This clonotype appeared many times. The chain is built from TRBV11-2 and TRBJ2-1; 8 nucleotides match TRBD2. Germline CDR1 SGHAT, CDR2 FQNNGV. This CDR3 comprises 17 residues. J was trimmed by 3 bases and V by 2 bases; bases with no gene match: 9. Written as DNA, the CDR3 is TGTGCCAGCAGCTTAAGGGAAGCGGGGGCCCTCTACAATGAGCAGTTCTTC. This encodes CASSLREAGALYNEQFF.

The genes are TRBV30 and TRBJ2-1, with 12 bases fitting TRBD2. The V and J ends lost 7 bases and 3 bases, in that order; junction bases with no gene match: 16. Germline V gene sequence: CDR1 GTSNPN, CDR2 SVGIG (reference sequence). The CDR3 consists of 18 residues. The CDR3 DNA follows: TGTGCCTCCGACCACCATCTAGCGGGAGGGCCCTTCTACAATGAGCAGTTCTTC. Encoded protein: CASDHHLAGGPFYNEQFF.

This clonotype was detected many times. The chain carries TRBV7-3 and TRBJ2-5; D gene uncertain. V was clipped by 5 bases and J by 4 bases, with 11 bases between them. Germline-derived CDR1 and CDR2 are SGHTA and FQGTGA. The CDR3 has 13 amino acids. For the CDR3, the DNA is TGTGCCAGCAGCCCTACTACGGGAGAGACCCAGTACTTC. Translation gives CASSPTTGETQYF.

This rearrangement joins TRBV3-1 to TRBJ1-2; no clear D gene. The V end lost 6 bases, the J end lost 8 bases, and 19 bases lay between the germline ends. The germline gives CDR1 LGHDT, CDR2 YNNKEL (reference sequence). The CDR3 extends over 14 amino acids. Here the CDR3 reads CASSLLRAPGGYTF. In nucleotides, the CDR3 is TGTGCCAGCAGTCTTCTCCGGGCCCCCGGGGGCTACACCTTC.

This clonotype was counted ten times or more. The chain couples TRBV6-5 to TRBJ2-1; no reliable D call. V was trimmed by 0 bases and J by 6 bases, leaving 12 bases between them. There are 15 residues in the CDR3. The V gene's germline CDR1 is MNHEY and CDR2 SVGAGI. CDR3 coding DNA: TGTGCCAGCAGTTACTCGCTGTTAGGGTCCAATGAGCAGTTCTTC. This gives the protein CASSYSLLGSNEQFF.

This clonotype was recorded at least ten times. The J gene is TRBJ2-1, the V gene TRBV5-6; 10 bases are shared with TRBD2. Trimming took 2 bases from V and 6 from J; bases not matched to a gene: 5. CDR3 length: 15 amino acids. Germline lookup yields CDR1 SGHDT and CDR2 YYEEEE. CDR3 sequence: CASSLPGLATNEQFF. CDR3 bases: TGTGCCAGCAGCTTACCGGGACTAGCGACCAATGAGCAGTTCTTC.

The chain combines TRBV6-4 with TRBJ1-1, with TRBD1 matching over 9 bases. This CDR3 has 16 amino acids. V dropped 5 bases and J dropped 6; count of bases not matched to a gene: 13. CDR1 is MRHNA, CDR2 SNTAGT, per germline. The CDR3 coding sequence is TGTGCCAGCAGTCCAGAACAGGGGGCGACAGGGGCTGAAGCTTTCTTT. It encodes CASSPEQGATGAEAFF.

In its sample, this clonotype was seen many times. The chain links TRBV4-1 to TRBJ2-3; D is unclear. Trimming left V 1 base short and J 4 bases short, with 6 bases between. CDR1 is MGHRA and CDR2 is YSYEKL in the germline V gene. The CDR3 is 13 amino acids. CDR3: CASSQAPPDTQYF. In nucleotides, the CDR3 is TGCGCCAGCAGCCAAGCCCCCCCAGATACGCAGTATTTT.